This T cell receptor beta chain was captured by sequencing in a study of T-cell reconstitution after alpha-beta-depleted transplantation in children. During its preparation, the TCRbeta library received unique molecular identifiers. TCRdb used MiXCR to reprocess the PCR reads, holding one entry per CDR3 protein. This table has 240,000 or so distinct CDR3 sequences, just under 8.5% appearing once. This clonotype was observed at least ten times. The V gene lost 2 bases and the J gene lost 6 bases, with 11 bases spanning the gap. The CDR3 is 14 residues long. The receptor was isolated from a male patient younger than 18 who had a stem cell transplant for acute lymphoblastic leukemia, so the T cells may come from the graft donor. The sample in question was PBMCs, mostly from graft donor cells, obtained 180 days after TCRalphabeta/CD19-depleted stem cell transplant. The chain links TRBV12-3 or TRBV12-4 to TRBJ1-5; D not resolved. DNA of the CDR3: TGTGCCAGCAGTTTAAAGTCCAAGGGTCAGCCCCAGCATTTT. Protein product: CASSLKSKGQPQHF.